These 19 T cell receptor beta chains were all obtained from the same sample, sequenced in a study of regulatory T cells in long-lasting Graves disease. Time point defined: newly diagnosed GD, antithyroid drugs for less than 3 months. From PBMCs, RNA was extracted and then used to make the TCR library. According to the study, TCR beta libraries were built with iRepertoire HTBI primers and CDR3-region Arm-PCR. TCRdb re-analysed the multiplex PCR reads in MiXCR, keeping a single row per CDR3 protein. The sample contains about 300,000 distinct CDR3 sequences, 18% of which appear only once. The source was peripheral blood mononuclear cells (PBMCs), collected at new diagnosis, from a patient treated with antithyroid drugs. All receptors derive from a female donor with Graves disease.

The V gene is TRBV7-8, the J gene TRBJ2-1, with 8 bases matching TRBD1. Trimming at V came to 5 bases and at J to 4 bases, leaving 7 bases not matched to a gene. Germline lookup yields CDR1 SGHVS and CDR2 FQNEAQ. This CDR3 contains 15 residues. DNA for the CDR3: TGTGCCAGCAGCCCCGGGGACAGGATATACAATGAGCAGTTCTTC. As protein: CASSPGDRIYNEQFF.

This clonotype was seen many times. The gene calls are TRBV2 and TRBJ2-7, with D possibly TRBD1 on 5 matching bases. Germline CDR1 and CDR2: SNHLY and FYNNEI. The V end was cut by 8 bases, the J end by 2 bases, with 13 bases between. The CDR3 is 13 residues long. CDR3 sequence reads: CASVVQGPYEQYF. The CDR3 DNA is TGTGCCAGCGTAGTGCAGGGCCCCTACGAGCAGTACTTC.

Ten or more counts support this clonotype. V gene TRBV28 combines with J gene TRBJ1-1, with D possibly being TRBD1 (6 bases). This CDR3 comprises 13 residues. Germline CDR1 MDHEN, CDR2 SYDVKM. V was clipped by 6 bases and J by 5 bases, with 13 bases between them. The CDR3 nucleotides read TGTGCCAGCAGAGGGGGGGGTAGTACTGAAGCTTTCTTT. As protein: CASRGGGSTEAFF.

This clonotype has at least ten counts. The chain uses TRBV27 and TRBJ2-3; D uncertain. Trimming pared 3 bases from V and 2 bases from J, leaving 9 bases between. CDR1 and CDR2 from the germline V gene are MNHEY and SMNVEV (reference sequence). CDR3 length: 14 residues. CDR3 loop: CASSLNRDTDTQYF. The CDR3, as DNA: TGTGCCAGCAGTTTGAACCGAGACACAGATACGCAGTATTTT.

This clonotype appeared many times. This chain joins TRBV12-3 or TRBV12-4 and TRBJ2-1; D may be TRBD2 (6 bases). The CDR3 is made up of 14 amino acids. Deletions cut 3 bases from V and 8 bases from J, with 14 bases between. The CDR3 DNA reads as TGTGCCAGCAGTTTGGGACTTCAAGGCCATGAGCAGTTCTTC. Translated, it gives CASSLGLQGHEQFF.

In its sample, this clonotype was seen many times. This chain links TRBV18 with TRBJ2-7; no clear D. Per the germline V gene, CDR1 is KGHSH and CDR2 is LQKENI. Trimming took 3 bases from V and 4 from J, leaving 7 bases between them. The CDR3 is 12 residues long. CDR3 coding DNA: TGTGCCAGCTCACCTCGTGAGTACGAGCAGTACTTC. This encodes CASSPREYEQYF.

Many counts were recorded for this clonotype. This chain links TRBV11-3 with TRBJ2-4; D gene ambiguous. The CDR3 is made up of 14 amino acids. The ends were cut back, 5 bases at V and 0 bases at J, with 8 bases in the middle. The V gene's germline CDR1 is SGHNT and CDR2 YENEEA. CDR3 region: CASSPREAKNIQYF. CDR3 DNA sequence: TGTGCCAGCAGCCCGCGAGAAGCCAAAAACATTCAGTACTTC.

The J gene is TRBJ2-1, the V gene TRBV29-1; no definite D call. V lost 8 bases to trimming and J lost 5 bases, with 13 bases between them. Germline values: CDR1 SQVTM, CDR2 ANQGSEA. The CDR3 is 12 residues long. The CDR3 protein is CSLARRHNEQFF. The CDR3 nucleotides read TGCAGCCTTGCTAGGCGACACAATGAGCAGTTCTTC.

The J gene is TRBJ2-7, the V gene TRBV2, with TRBD2 matching over 10 bases. The CDR3 is 17 residues long. CDR1 is SNHLY, CDR2 FYNNEI, per germline. Trimming cost V 5 bases and J 0 bases; bases outside gene matches: 10. DNA for the CDR3: TGTGCCAGCAGTTTCTCTAAACTAGCGGGGAGCTCCTACGAGCAGTACTTC. Its translation: CASSFSKLAGSSYEQYF.

This clonotype was recorded at least ten times. The chain is built from TRBV12-3 or TRBV12-4 and TRBJ2-2, with TRBD2 as a possible D gene (6 bases). The V end lost 2 bases, the J end lost 2 bases, and 12 bases lay between the germline ends. This CDR3 has 16 residues. CDR3 DNA: TGTGCCAGCAGTTTATTGGACTACGGAAACACCGGGGAGCTGTTTTTT. It codes for CASSLLDYGNTGELFF.

The chain uses TRBV30 and TRBJ1-1; D gene unclear. CDR3 size: 12 residues. From germline, CDR1 is GTSNPN and CDR2 SVGIG (reference sequence). V lost 2 bases and J 1 base, leaving 5 bases between the germline ends. The CDR3 reads CAWSWENTEAFF. The CDR3, as DNA: TGTGCCTGGAGTTGGGAGAACACTGAAGCTTTCTTT.

The table lists this clonotype with many counts. The chain employs TRBV5-1 and TRBJ2-1; maybe TRBD1 (5 bases). The CDR3 totals 12 residues. The V end was cut by 0 bases, the J end by 7 bases, with 5 bases between. CDR1 and CDR2 (germline): SGHRS, YFSETQ. CDR3 protein: CASSLGTNEQFF. The CDR3 DNA sequence: TGCGCCAGCAGCTTGGGGACAAATGAGCAGTTCTTC.

This clonotype was seen only a few times. The chain is built from TRBV6-1 and TRBJ2-3; the D gene is possibly TRBD1 (6 bases). Looked up from germline, CDR1 is MNHNS and CDR2 is SASEGT. V was shortened by 5 bases and J by 4 bases, with 10 bases between the two germline ends. The CDR3 is 13 amino acids. The CDR3 region has the DNA TGTGCCAGCAGTACAGGGTACGCAGATACGCAGTATTTT. As protein: CASSTGYADTQYF.

The gene calls are TRBV9 and TRBJ2-2; D is unclear. Germline CDR1 is SGDLS and CDR2 is YYNGEE. The V and J ends lost 0 bases and 7 bases respectively, with 7 bases between them. The CDR3 spans 13 residues. In DNA, the CDR3 is TGTGCCAGCAGCGTAGCAACGAGCGGGGAGCTGTTTTTT. Translated: CASSVATSGELFF.

At least ten counts were recorded for this clonotype. The rearrangement uses TRBV15 and TRBJ2-7, with D maybe TRBD2 (6 bases). The CDR3 totals 16 residues. In germline, CDR1 is LNHNV, CDR2 YYDKDF (reference sequence). The V gene lost 5 bases and the J gene lost 2 bases, with 19 bases spanning the gap. CDR3 coding DNA: TGTGCCACCAGCGCCTGGGTGGGGGGAGGCGCCTACGAGCAGTACTTC. Its translation: CATSAWVGGGAYEQYF.

This chain links TRBV15 with TRBJ1-2, with D possibly being TRBD1 (5 bases). The CDR3 contains 16 residues. Germline CDR1 and CDR2: LNHNV and YYDKDF (reference sequence). V dropped 3 bases and J dropped 0 bases, with 14 bases sitting between them. The DNA for the CDR3 is TGTGCCACCAGCAGGGCGGGGCCCTTGTCTAACTATGGCTACACCTTC. This encodes CATSRAGPLSNYGYTF.

Worth noting for this clonotype: A far larger clone lies a single base away; this is likely a read error. The chain combines TRBV7-2 with TRBJ2-1, with 7 positions matching TRBD2. The CDR3 has 16 amino acids. The junction had 9 bases not matched to a gene; V was cut back by 2 bases and J by 5 bases. The V gene's germline CDR1 is SGHTA and CDR2 FQGNSA. The CDR3 coding sequence is TGTGCCAGCAGCTTAACACCAGCGGGGAGAAACAATGAGCAGTTCTTC. Its protein product is CASSLTPAGRNNEQFF.

This clonotype was seen many times. The J gene is TRBJ1-1, the V gene TRBV11-3; D is uncertain. V lost 0 bases and J lost 1, with 3 bases in between. Looked up from germline, CDR1 is SGHNT and CDR2 is YENEEA. This CDR3 is built from 13 residues. The CDR3: CASSLEQNTEAFF. CDR3 DNA sequence: TGTGCCAGCAGCTTAGAACAGAACACTGAAGCTTTCTTT. Full variable domain (rest looked up from reference TRBV11-3 and TRBJ1-1): EAGVVQSPRYKIIEKKQPVAFWCNPISGHNTLYWYLQNLGQGPELLIRYENEEAVDDSQLPKDRFSAERLKGVDSTLKIQPAELGDSAVYLCASSLEQNTEAFFGQGTRLTVV.

This clonotype was recorded many times. The chain employs TRBV27 and TRBJ1-2; 10 bases are shared with TRBD1. Germline values: CDR1 MNHEY, CDR2 SMNVEV (reference sequence). There are 15 residues in the CDR3. The V and J ends lost 4 bases and 8 bases, in that order; junction bases with no gene match: 10. The CDR3 sequence is CASSWDSTGGMGYTF. The CDR3 DNA sequence: TGTGCCAGCAGTTGGGACTCGACAGGGGGCATGGGCTACACCTTC.